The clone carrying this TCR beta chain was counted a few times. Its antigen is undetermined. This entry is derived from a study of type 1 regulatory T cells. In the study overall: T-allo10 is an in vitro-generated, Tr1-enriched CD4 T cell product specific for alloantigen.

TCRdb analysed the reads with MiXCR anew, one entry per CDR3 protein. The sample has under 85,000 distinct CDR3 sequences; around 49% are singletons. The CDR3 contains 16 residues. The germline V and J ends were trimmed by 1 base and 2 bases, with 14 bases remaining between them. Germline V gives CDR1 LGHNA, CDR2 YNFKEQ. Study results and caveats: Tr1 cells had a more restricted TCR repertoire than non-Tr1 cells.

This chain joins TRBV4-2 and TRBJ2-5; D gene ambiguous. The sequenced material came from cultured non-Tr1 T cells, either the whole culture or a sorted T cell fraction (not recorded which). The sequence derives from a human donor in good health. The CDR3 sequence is CASSQAWGTEQETQYF. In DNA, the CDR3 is TGTGCCAGCAGCCAAGCCTGGGGAACTGAGCAAGAGACCCAGTACTTC.